This TCR beta chain was profiled in a study of blood T cell repertoires in COVID-19. Repertoires were generated with immunoSEQ multiplex PCR, while TCRdb's copy carries only in-frame clones and drops some. The sample lists 350,000 to 450,000 clones, 75% to 90% occurring once. Deletions cut 4 bases from V and 0 bases from J, with 10 bases between. The CDR3 contains 15 residues. Germline CDR1 is LGHDT and CDR2 is YNNKEL (reference sequence). The specimen was PBMCs or T cells enriched from blood (not recorded which). The receptor comes from a woman aged 45-59 years who had recovered from COVID-19. The V gene is TRBV3-1 (or the pseudogene TRBV3-2), the J gene TRBJ1-5; D unresolved. This chain's CDR3 is CASSPGLYSNQPQHF. CDR3 bases: TGTGCCAGCAGCCCCGGACTCTATAGCAATCAGCCCCAGCATTTT.